Sequencing of this T cell receptor beta chain was carried out in a study of blood T cells in healthy people across ages. The authors ran a second PCR of about 7 to 12 cycles using a sample-barcoded 5' primer and a J-beta primer mix. One entry per CDR3 protein, called by TCRdb with MiXCR from the 5' RACE reads. The table shows roughly 1.9 million distinct CDR3 sequences, with approximately 39% occurring only once. In this sample, this clonotype turned up a few times. This CDR3 is built from 14 residues. Germline CDR1 is SGHTA and CDR2 is FQGNSA. The germline V and J ends were trimmed by 0 bases and 5 bases, with 11 bases remaining between them.

The TCR was taken from a human donor in good health. This chain joins TRBV7-2 and TRBJ2-7; D is unresolved. Sequencing was carried out using blood. CDR3 DNA: TGTGCCAGCAGCTTAGCTGGGCCGTGGGACGAGCAGTACTTC. Amino acid sequence: CASSLAGPWDEQYF.